Shown below are 18 T cell receptor beta chains from a single sample sequenced in a study of blood T cell repertoires in COVID-19. Only in-frame clones appear in the TCRdb table, and some are missing; sequencing was by immunoSEQ multiplex PCR. This repertoire shows more than 300,000 clones, about four fifths found once; its top ten account for 5% to 5.5%. The material sequenced was PBMCs or T cells enriched from blood (not recorded which). Receptors originate from a woman between 45 and 65 years old who had recovered from COVID-19.

The chain combines TRBV6-5 with TRBJ2-1, with 10 bases lining up with TRBD2. The trim removed 7 bases at V and 3 bases at J, leaving 0 bases unmatched. The CDR3 runs to 13 residues. CDR1 and CDR2 (germline): MNHEY, SVGAGI. The CDR3 reads CASKRGGYNEQFF. For the CDR3, the DNA is TGTGCCAGCAAGCGGGGGGGCTACAATGAGCAGTTCTTC.

The chain links TRBV6-2 or TRBV6-3 to TRBJ1-2, with a tentative D call TRBD1 (6 bases). The germline V gene encodes CDR1 MNHEY and CDR2 SVGEGT. V lost 7 bases to trimming and J lost 7 bases, with 16 bases between them. The CDR3 is 13 amino acids. This chain's CDR3 is CASNPSGAFGYTF. CDR3 nucleotides: TGTGCCAGCAACCCATCAGGGGCGTTTGGCTACACCTTC.

This clone has a single count. The chain recombines TRBV7-3 with TRBJ2-3, with 8 positions matching TRBD1. The CDR3 contains 14 residues. The V and J ends lost 5 bases and 5 bases, in that order; junction bases with no gene match: 6. The germline CDR1 and CDR2 sequences are SGHTA and FQGTGA. Here the CDR3 DNA reads TGTGCCAGCAGCCTCCAGGGGGCTGGAGATACGCAGTATTTT. Protein product: CASSLQGAGDTQYF.

There are a few counts of this clone. The chain employs TRBV10-3 and TRBJ1-3; D might be TRBD1 (5 bases). V was trimmed by 10 bases and J by 0 bases, leaving 19 bases between them. Germline values: CDR1 ENHRY, CDR2 SYGVKD. CDR3 size: 16 residues. CDR3 loop: CATGPQTANSGNTIYF. In DNA form, the CDR3 reads TGTGCCACCGGACCCCAGACAGCGAACTCTGGAAACACCATATATTTT.

This clone has just a few counts. CDR3 loop: CASSLAGTSPYF. The CDR3 DNA is TGTGCCAGCAGCTTGGCAGGGACTAGCCCGTATTTT. The V call is TRBV5-4, the J call TRBJ2-3, with 9 bases identical to TRBD2. V gave up 0 bases and J gave up 14 bases; unmatched junction bases: 4. The germline V gene has CDR1 SGHNT and CDR2 YYREEE (reference sequence). This CDR3 is built from 12 residues. Based on the CDR3 plus reference TRBV5-4 and TRBJ2-3, the full variable domain is ETGVTQSPTHLIKTRGQQVTLRCSSQSGHNTVSWYQQALGQGPQFIFQYYREEENGRGNFPPRFSGLQFPNYSSELNVNALELDDSALYLCASSLAGTSPYFGPGTRLTVL.

The V and J genes are TRBV10-3 and TRBJ2-7; D is undetermined. The CDR3 consists of 15 residues. Germline V gives CDR1 ENHRY, CDR2 SYGVKD. V was cut by 3 bases and J by 4 bases, with 16 bases left in between. CDR3 sequence reads: CAISDPSSLPYEQYF. The CDR3 region has the DNA TGTGCCATCAGTGATCCAAGCTCCCTCCCATACGAGCAGTACTTC.

CDR3 region: CASSSDRAKIYF. CDR3 nucleotides: TGTGCCAGCAGCTCGGACAGGGCCAAAATATATTTT. The chain joins TRBV5-6 to TRBJ1-3; 8 bases map to TRBD1. CDR1 is SGHDT, CDR2 YYEEEE, per germline. With 3 bases clipped from V and 13 bases from J, the junction kept 6 bases outside the gene matches. This CDR3 is built from 12 residues.

V usage is TRBV4-2 and J usage is TRBJ1-2, with 8 bases aligning to TRBD1. Germline CDR1 and CDR2: LGHNA and YNFKEQ. Losses at the gene ends were 4 bases for V and 3 bases for J; bases not matched to a gene: 7. The CDR3 extends over 15 amino acids. This CDR3 reads CASSRILGQDYGYTF. CDR3 nucleotide sequence: TGTGCCAGCAGCCGAATTTTGGGACAGGACTATGGCTACACCTTC.

This clone was recorded a few times. The chain has TRBV6-2 or TRBV6-3 and TRBJ1-5; perhaps TRBD1 as D (5 bases). CDR1 and CDR2 (germline): MNHEY, SVGEGT. Trimming left V 7 bases short and J 7 bases short, with 14 bases between. The CDR3 sequence is 13 residues long. CDR3 protein: CASTPGGFQPQHF. Here the CDR3 DNA reads TGTGCCAGCACCCCGGGGGGGTTCCAGCCCCAGCATTTT.

The chain has TRBV7-9 and TRBJ1-2, with TRBD1 identical over 7 bases. V gave up 5 bases and J gave up 0 bases; unmatched junction bases: 6. Germline V gene data show CDR1 as SEHNR and CDR2 as FQNEAQ (reference sequence). The length of the CDR3 is 15 residues. The CDR3 reads CASSPWTGTNYGYTF. As DNA, the CDR3 is TGTGCCAGCAGCCCCTGGACAGGAACTAACTATGGCTACACCTTC.

CDR3 amino acids: CASSQVNRNTEAFF. For the CDR3, the DNA is TGCGCCAGCAGCCAGGTAAACAGGAACACTGAAGCTTTCTTT. The V and J genes are TRBV4-1 and TRBJ1-1; D not resolved. Germline CDR1 MGHRA, CDR2 YSYEKL. Trimming took off 3 bases at V and 1 base at J, with 9 bases between the two ends. The CDR3 contains 14 residues.

The rearrangement uses TRBV27 and TRBJ2-2, with D tentatively TRBD2 (7 bases). Trimming removed 2 bases at V and 0 bases at J, with 25 bases between. Germline V gene sequence: CDR1 MNHEY, CDR2 SMNVEV (reference sequence). The CDR3 totals 21 residues. CDR3 amino acids: CASSLRSWGGAVPANTGELFF. CDR3 in DNA: TGTGCCAGCAGTTTAAGATCTTGGGGGGGGGCGGTCCCCGCGAACACCGGGGAGCTGTTTTTT.

V usage is TRBV9 and J usage is TRBJ2-2; D is ambiguous. The CDR3 totals 17 residues. V was pared by 0 bases and J by 0 bases, with 12 bases between. CDR1 is SGDLS and CDR2 is YYNGEE in the germline V gene. CDR3 in amino acids: CASSVVDPGPNTGELFF. CDR3 coding DNA: TGTGCCAGCAGCGTAGTAGACCCGGGTCCGAACACCGGGGAGCTGTTTTTT. Full variable domain (outside the CDR3, taken from reference TRBV9 and TRBJ2-2): DSGVTQTPKHLITATGQRVTLRCSPRSGDLSVYWYQQSLDQGLQFLIQYYNGEERAKGNILERFSAQQFPDLHSELNLSSLELGDSALYFCASSVVDPGPNTGELFFGEGSRLTVL.

The rearrangement links TRBV13 to TRBJ2-3; 7 nucleotides line up with TRBD1. This CDR3 comprises 16 residues. V was pared by 5 bases and J by 4 bases, with 12 bases of the junction left unmatched. Germline-derived CDR1 and CDR2 are PRHDT and FYEKMQ (reference sequence). The CDR3 DNA follows: TGTGCCAGCAGCCCTCAGGGGGTAGTGTTGGCAGATACGCAGTATTTT. Translating it yields CASSPQGVVLADTQYF.

The gene calls are TRBV19 and TRBJ2-1; D gene unclear. With 3 bases removed from V and 5 bases from J, the gap between germline ends came to 14 bases. The CDR3 is 15 amino acids. Germline values: CDR1 LNHDA, CDR2 SQIVND (reference sequence). The CDR3 sequence is CASSMSGLNNNEQFF. The CDR3 DNA reads TGTGCCAGTAGTATGTCCGGGTTAAACAACAATGAGCAGTTCTTC.

V is TRBV18 and J is TRBJ2-3; TRBD2 agrees at 8 bases. This CDR3 has 16 residues. The germline V gene has CDR1 KGHSH and CDR2 LQKENI. The trim removed 3 bases at V and 1 base at J, leaving 6 bases unmatched. The CDR3 sequence is CASSPVREGGTDTQYF. The DNA for the CDR3 is TGTGCCAGCTCACCTGTCCGGGAGGGAGGCACAGATACGCAGTATTTT.

The rearrangement links TRBV5-1 to TRBJ2-3; 9 bases are shared with TRBD1. The CDR3 runs 15 residues. Germline assignment: CDR1 SGHRS and CDR2 YFSETQ. J gave up 4 bases and V 2 bases, and 5 bases lay outside the gene matches. CDR3 coding DNA: TGCGCCAGCAGCTTCAGAACAGGGGGCCCAGATACGCAGTATTTT. This encodes CASSFRTGGPDTQYF.

The rearrangement links TRBV14 to TRBJ2-3, with D maybe TRBD2 (6 bases). CDR1 and CDR2 (germline): SGHDN, FVKESK. The CDR3 contains 17 residues. V shed 5 bases and J shed 2 bases, with 20 bases lying between them. CDR3 sequence reads: CASSGYGLRRNTDTQYF. The CDR3 DNA is TGTGCCAGCAGCGGTTACGGACTACGTCGAAACACAGATACGCAGTATTTT.